This T cell receptor beta chain was documented in a study of cytomegalovirus exposure and HLA in healthy donors. Study-wide findings and caveats: Most TCR sequences were uncommon, yet certain public TCRs appeared in many donors.

This CDR3 is built from 16 residues. Trimming cost V 4 bases and J 0 bases; bases outside gene matches: 7. CDR1 SNHLY and CDR2 FYNNEI come from the germline V gene. Vbeta (60) and Jbeta (13) primers were used in the PCR. Generated by immunoSEQ multiplex PCR, the TCRdb table keeps only in-frame clones and is missing some. The sample holds tens of thousands of clones, roughly four fifths seen once. With respect to this clone: The antigen remains undetermined.

The source of this sequence is a man aged 25-45 years in good health and CMV-seronegative. Sequencing was carried out using PBMCs. The V call is TRBV2, the J call TRBJ2-7; 9 nucleotides align to TRBD2. The CDR3 sequence is CASSGQAGGYSYEQYF. The CDR3 DNA is TGTGCCAGCAGTGGCCAAGCGGGGGGTTACTCCTACGAGCAGTACTTC.